The present T cell receptor beta chain was sequenced within a study of blood T cell repertoires in COVID-19 (TCRdb year 2020). Looking at the study overall: Samples from collaborators originated in the United States, Italy and Spain and spanned both the acute and convalescent phases of COVID-19. The prospective study material was composed of cDNA or gDNA derived from T cells, B-cell-depleted T cells, or PBMCs. Deeply sampled blood TCRbeta repertoires from subjects exposed to, actively infected with, or recovered from COVID-19 were included in the dataset. A freely available public database, intended as a resource for researchers studying the immune response to SARS-CoV-2, is where the repertoires were released. The samples were drawn from two sources: the first 160 participants of the ongoing ImmuneRACE study, and 950 to 1,500 subjects contributed by 6 global collaborators. The sample metadata nearly always contained a de-identified subject ID, COVID-19 status, age in years and sex. HLA class I and class II types, where available, came from metadata supplied by the sample provider rather than from assay-based typing. Study-wide findings and limitations: Clinical and demographic metadata were provided uncurated, with the amount varying by source and participant.

TCRbeta CDR3 regions were amplified from genomic DNA using the immunoSEQ Assay, a bias-controlled multiplex PCR. The authors' analysis ran thus. Within the assay, amplification of reference gene primers was used to estimate how many nucleated cells each sample contained. To quantify the absolute abundance of each unique TCRbeta CDR3 rearrangement, sequence reads were collapsed and filtered. For each sample, productive Simpson clonality was calculated as the square root of Simpson's diversity index over productive rearrangements. TCRdb took over this immuneACCESS table, retaining in-frame rearrangements with V and J assigned. Such tables are incomplete; in checked studies, under half of the missing clones stem from an unresolved V gene, and the remainder is unexplained. The V and J calls and clone size are taken from that table; D and trimming were inferred from the DNA. The sample records 250,000 to 350,000 clones, 85% of which are singletons. The ten largest make up 2% to 3% of the sample.

Regarding this clone: This clone's antigen is unknown. Nothing much larger sits one base from this clone, and base qualities are not available.

Participants in the prospective study were aged 18 to 89 years, lived in approximately 26 United States geographic areas, and enrolled through a virtual design. In the prospective study, cohorts were assigned on the basis of participant-reported clinical history obtained from a screening survey and a study questionnaire. Recovered participants in ImmuneRACE Cohort 3 were defined as having two consecutive negative NP/OP PCR tests, clearance from a healthcare professional, or resolution of symptoms. In the prospective study, whole blood, serum and a nasopharyngeal or oropharyngeal swab were collected from each participant by mobile phlebotomists. Participants in the prospective study had the option to provide additional blood draws and questionnaires over an approximately 2-month period. Blood samples from the prospective study were shipped frozen or at room temperature prior to DNA extraction. This TCR derives from a woman aged 45-65 years who had recovered from COVID-19. The sequenced material came from PBMCs or T cells enriched from blood (not recorded which).

The CDR3 reads as follows: CASGTSGAKSETQYF. At the DNA level, the sequence is TGTGCCAGCGGGACTAGCGGGGCAAAATCGGAGACCCAGTACTTC. The chain was built from TRBV6-5 and TRBJ2-5, with 13 middle bases fitting TRBD2. From the cysteine through the phenylalanine, the CDR3 covers 15 amino acids. Solely the CDR3 DNA is kept, with 45 bases framed from the first base. The junction shows trimming of 8 bases on V and 5 bases on J, and the gene matches do not reach 8 bases of it. As encoded in the germline V gene, CDR1 is MNHEY while CDR2 is SVGAGI.